The 9 T cell receptor beta chains listed next were all sequenced from one sample in a study of T cell changes during pregnancy in multiple sclerosis. Method: immunoSEQ multiplex PCR; TCRdb's copy keeps in-frame clones and lacks some. The sample lists tens of thousands of clones, approximately 90% seen once, with 3.5% to 4.5% in the top ten. The sequenced sample was peripheral blood, obtained after pregnancy. These receptors were taken from a female donor in good health, enrolled as a control in a pregnancy study.

The chain recombines TRBV2 with TRBJ1-1; D might be TRBD1 (6 bases). This CDR3 has 15 amino acids. V lost 5 bases and J 1 base, leaving 14 bases between the germline ends. Germline lookup yields CDR1 SNHLY and CDR2 FYNNEI. CDR3 sequence reads: CASSFSGTPNTEAFF. DNA for the CDR3: TGTGCCAGCAGTTTTTCCGGGACACCGAACACTGAAGCTTTCTTT.

V and J are TRBV4-1 and TRBJ2-3; 13 positions match TRBD2. This CDR3 has 16 amino acids. J gave up 2 bases and V 3 bases, and 2 bases lay outside the gene matches. Germline CDR1 is MGHRA and CDR2 is YSYEKL. The CDR3 sequence: CASSHGTSGATDTQYF. The CDR3 DNA reads as TGCGCCAGCAGCCACGGGACTAGCGGGGCCACAGATACGCAGTATTTT.

The J gene is TRBJ1-6, the V gene TRBV19; 7 nucleotides agree with TRBD1. Germline V gene data show CDR1 as LNHDA and CDR2 as SQIVND (reference sequence). V lost 5 bases and J lost 10; bases outside the gene matches: 8. CDR3 size: 14 residues. This CDR3 is CASSWGQRQSPLHF. In nucleotides, the CDR3 is TGTGCCAGTAGTTGGGGACAGCGACAATCACCCCTCCACTTT.

This clone was detected ten times or more. The gene calls are TRBV19 and TRBJ1-1; TRBD1 aligns across 8 bases. Germline-derived CDR1 and CDR2 are LNHDA and SQIVND (reference sequence). V was pared by 3 bases and J by 5 bases, with 8 bases of the junction left unmatched. This CDR3 region has 15 residues. This CDR3 is CASSIRTGMGTEAFF. The CDR3 coding sequence is TGTGCCAGTAGTATTCGGACAGGGATGGGGACTGAAGCTTTCTTT.

The chain combines TRBV4-3 with TRBJ2-5; TRBD1 matches at 7 bases. Germline lookup yields CDR1 LGHNA and CDR2 YSLEER. This CDR3 has 15 amino acids. With V trimmed by 0 bases and J by 2 bases, 3 bases remained unmatched. CDR3 sequence reads: CASSQDRGTQETQYF. In nucleotides, the CDR3 is TGCGCCAGCAGCCAAGACAGGGGGACGCAAGAGACCCAGTACTTC.

The chain recombines TRBV10-3 with TRBJ2-7; tentatively, D is TRBD1 or TRBD2 (5 bases each). V dropped 7 bases and J dropped 2 bases, with 15 bases sitting between them. The CDR3 has 14 residues. Germline V CDR1 and CDR2: ENHRY, SYGVKD. For the CDR3, the DNA is TGTGCCATCACAGAGTCAGGGAGAACCTACGAGCAGTACTTC. Its protein is CAITESGRTYEQYF.

The chain links TRBV5-4 to TRBJ1-2; 9 bases align to TRBD1. Germline V CDR1 and CDR2: SGHNT, YYREEE (reference sequence). This CDR3 spans 16 amino acids. V trimming: 1 base; J trimming: 0 bases; junction bases outside the gene matches: 4. CDR3 loop: CASSLRRTGANYGYTF. The CDR3, as DNA: TGTGCCAGCAGCTTGCGCCGGACAGGGGCTAACTATGGCTACACCTTC.

J is TRBJ2-1 and V is TRBV28; the match to TRBD2 covers 10 bases. CDR1 is MDHEN and CDR2 is SYDVKM in the germline V gene. This CDR3 has 14 amino acids. Losses at the gene ends were 9 bases for V and 9 bases for J; bases not matched to a gene: 11. In nucleotides, the CDR3 is TGTGCCAGTGGGAAAAGCGGGAGGGCCCCTGAGCAGTTCTTC. This encodes CASGKSGRAPEQFF.

This chain joins TRBV11-2 and TRBJ2-7; 12 nucleotides line up with TRBD1. Germline CDR1 is SGHAT and CDR2 is FQNNGV. This CDR3 has 15 amino acids. After removal of 6 bases from V and 1 base from J, the junction contained 4 bases not matched to a gene. The CDR3: CASSSGQGASYEQYF. As DNA, the CDR3 is TGTGCCAGCAGTTCGGGACAGGGGGCTTCCTACGAGCAGTACTTC.